The 8 T cell receptor beta chains presented below share a single source sample, sequenced in a study of OX40 agonist ivuxolimab in advanced cancers. Using immunoSEQ multiplex PCR, the repertoire was profiled, and TCRdb retains in-frame clones only, with some absent. Counted here are approximately 76,000 clones, 75% to 85% occurring once; the ten biggest clones make up roughly 0.66%. Here the sequenced sample was CD4+ or CD8+ T cells sorted from blood, taken in a trial of the OX40 agonist ivuxolimab. The receptor source for this set is an adult with an advanced solid tumor such as melanoma, head and neck, liver or kidney cancer.

The chain couples TRBV6-5 to TRBJ1-6, with D unresolved. This CDR3 has 14 amino acids. Germline assignment: CDR1 MNHEY and CDR2 SVGAGI. Trimming cost V 2 bases and J 14 bases, with 16 bases left between them. The CDR3 region is CASSYTRTIAALHF. For the CDR3, the DNA is TGTGCCAGCAGTTACACGAGGACTATCGCGGCCCTCCACTTT.

This clone appeared a few times. This chain uses TRBV18 with TRBJ2-1; D is undetermined. CDR1 is KGHSH and CDR2 is LQKENI in the germline V gene. V lost 2 bases and J 1 base, leaving 12 bases between the germline ends. This CDR3 comprises 16 residues. CDR3 nucleotide sequence: TGTGCCAGCTCACCAGCCGGGTTTTCTTCCTACAATGAGCAGTTCTTC. This gives the protein CASSPAGFSSYNEQFF.

A single count supports this clone. The chain uses TRBV19 and TRBJ1-6; possibly TRBD1 for D (5 bases). Germline V lookup: CDR1 LNHDA, CDR2 SQIVND (reference sequence). This CDR3 comprises 14 residues. Trimming pared 5 bases from V and 8 bases from J, leaving 13 bases between. This chain's CDR3 is CASSGGQGDSPLHF. The CDR3, as DNA: TGTGCCAGTAGTGGAGGGCAGGGTGATTCACCCCTCCACTTT.

The CDR3 DNA is TGTGCCAGCAGACGGGGGGGCCCAGGGAATGAGCAGTTCTTC. Translation gives CASRRGGPGNEQFF. The rearrangement links TRBV2 to TRBJ2-1; the match to TRBD2 covers 8 bases. Unmatched junction bases numbered 8, after V lost 6 bases and J lost 7 bases. Per the germline V gene, CDR1 is SNHLY and CDR2 is FYNNEI. The CDR3 sequence is 14 residues long.

Here the CDR3 DNA reads TGTGCCAGCAGTAACAGGGGGACGGGAAACATTCAGTACTTC. This codes for CASSNRGTGNIQYF. This rearrangement joins TRBV5-6 to TRBJ2-4; TRBD1 matches 8 bases. The CDR3 sequence is 14 residues long. The trim removed 5 bases at V and 6 bases at J, leaving 7 bases unmatched. CDR1 SGHDT and CDR2 YYEEEE come from the germline V gene.

The chain is built from TRBV9 and TRBJ1-2; D unclear. The CDR3 loop spans 15 amino acids. CDR1 and CDR2 (germline): SGDLS, YYNGEE. Trimming pared 0 bases from V and 4 bases from J, leaving 13 bases between. The CDR3 sequence is CASSVAETPGYGYTF. CDR3 in DNA: TGTGCCAGCAGCGTAGCGGAGACTCCTGGCTATGGCTACACCTTC.

This clone was seen only once. The chain has TRBV7-3 and TRBJ2-3; 7 bases fit TRBD1. The CDR3 has 15 residues. V gave up 5 bases and J gave up 0 bases; unmatched junction bases: 5. The V gene's germline CDR1 is SGHTA and CDR2 FQGTGA. CDR3 coding DNA: TGTGCCAGCAGCCCGGGACAGCTTAGCACAGATACGCAGTATTTT. It translates to CASSPGQLSTDTQYF.

V usage is TRBV18 and J usage is TRBJ2-7; D may correspond to TRBD1 or TRBD2 (5 bases each). Trimming took off 4 bases at V and 2 bases at J, with 12 bases between the two ends. Per the germline V gene, CDR1 is KGHSH and CDR2 is LQKENI. The CDR3 length is 14 residues. The CDR3 spells CASSLGTVTYEQYF. In nucleotides, the CDR3 is TGTGCCAGCTCACTCGGGACGGTTACCTACGAGCAGTACTTC.